This is a list of T cell receptor beta chains from one sample in a study of cytomegalovirus exposure and HLA in healthy donors. The protocol was immunoSEQ multiplex PCR, while the TCRdb copy is restricted to in-frame clones and leaves out a portion. The table records about 140,000 clones, under 85% of them present only once. The sequencing input was PBMCs. These receptors all stem from a man younger than 35 in good health and CMV-seronegative. The CDR3 runs from the conserved cysteine through the conserved F or W. The D gene is left open where the match is weak. Rows may omit the clone size; those that give it use once, few, many or a size class.

D	J	size	V	length	CDR3	DNA
NA	TRBJ1-6	NA	TRBV7-2	16	CASSLGIGTYNSPLHF	TGTGCCAGCAGCTTAGGGATCGGGACATATAATTCACCCCTCCACTTT
NA	TRBJ1-6	NA	TRBV5-1	14	CASSSGLYNSPLHF	TGCGCCAGCAGCTCCGGACTTTATAATTCACCCCTCCACTTT
NA	TRBJ1-4	few	TRBV19	14	CASSPRRGGEKLFF	TGTGCCAGTAGTCCTCGGAGGGGCGGGGAAAAACTGTTTTTT
TRBD1	TRBJ1-5	NA	TRBV9	15	CASSVGGQGHQPQHF	TGTGCCAGCAGCGTAGGGGGACAGGGACACCAGCCCCAGCATTTT
NA	TRBJ1-1	few	TRBV4-3	12	CASRDRNTEAFF	TGCGCCAGCAGAGACAGGAACACTGAAGCTTTCTTT
TRBD1	TRBJ2-7	NA	TRBV9	15	CASSGGQGVGYEQYF	TGTGCCAGCAGCGGGGGACAGGGGGTAGGCTACGAGCAGTACTTC
TRBD1	TRBJ2-7	NA	TRBV28	19	CASSSTYLLAGQGSYEQYF	TGTGCCAGCAGTTCCACCTACCTTTTGGCGGGACAGGGGAGCTACGAGCAGTACTTC
NA	TRBJ2-5	once	TRBV6-6	15	CASSYTSGAKETQYF	TGTGCCAGCAGTTACACCTCAGGGGCTAAGGAGACCCAGTACTTC
TRBD1	TRBJ2-5	NA	TRBV7-9	16	CASSLGVVGTAETQYF	TGTGCCAGCAGCTTAGGGGTGGTCGGGACAGCGGAGACCCAGTACTTC
NA	TRBJ1-1	NA	TRBV7-9	16	CSSSLVEGRGFAEAFF	TGTTCCAGCAGCTTAGTTGAGGGCAGGGGATTCGCTGAAGCTTTCTTT
NA	TRBJ1-5	NA	TRBV19	18	CASSIASRGVYSNQPQHF	TGTGCCAGTAGTATAGCCTCCCGGGGGGTGTATAGCAATCAGCCCCAGCATTTT